A single sample gave rise to the 5 T cell receptor beta chains below, sequenced in a study of T-cell memory formation after mild COVID-19. TCRdb processed the 5' RACE reads anew with MiXCR; each CDR3 protein has one entry. The sample holds about 610,000 distinct CDR3 sequences, roughly a sixth seen once. The sample consisted of PBMCs or a T cell subset sorted from them (not recorded which). The receptor set was obtained from an adult woman who had mild COVID-19 (a few samples of this study predate the infection). Cell type and time point are not known.

V is TRBV12-3 or TRBV12-4 and J is TRBJ2-7; 7 bases are a match to TRBD2. The CDR3 sequence is 14 residues long. With V trimmed by 2 bases and J by 3 bases, 4 bases remained unmatched. The CDR3 spells CASSLLAGVYEQYF. The CDR3 DNA sequence: TGTGCCAGCAGTTTACTGGCGGGGGTCTACGAGCAGTACTTC.

This clonotype was seen only a few times. The J gene is TRBJ2-5, the V gene TRBV9; a possible D gene is TRBD2 (6 bases). The ends were cut back, 0 bases at V and 4 bases at J, with 10 bases in the middle. The germline V gene encodes CDR1 SGDLS and CDR2 YYNGEE. The CDR3 is made up of 14 amino acids. CDR3 amino acids: CASSVGRGGETQYF. DNA for the CDR3: TGTGCCAGCAGCGTAGGTCGGGGAGGAGAGACCCAGTACTTC.

This clonotype was seen only a few times. This chain uses TRBV5-1 with TRBJ2-1, with no clear D. Germline CDR1 SGHRS, CDR2 YFSETQ. V shed 4 bases and J shed 4 bases, with 24 bases lying between them. The CDR3 contains 18 residues. CDR3 DNA: TGCGCCAGCAGCCCCCGTTTCTCCGGGTCTCGCGGATACAATGAGCAGTTCTTC. As protein: CASSPRFSGSRGYNEQFF.

The chain recombines TRBV13 with TRBJ2-7; possibly TRBD2 for D (6 bases). The CDR3 totals 15 residues. The ends were cut back, 6 bases at V and 0 bases at J, with 15 bases in the middle. The germline V gene encodes CDR1 PRHDT and CDR2 FYEKMQ (reference sequence). CDR3 loop: CASRSAGTSSYEQYF. CDR3 coding DNA: TGTGCCAGCAGGTCGGCCGGGACTTCCTCCTACGAGCAGTACTTC.

This clonotype was seen more than once but under ten times. V gene TRBV7-6 combines with J gene TRBJ1-1; no clear D gene. Trimming removed 4 bases from V and 5 bases from J, with 11 bases in between. The CDR3 sequence is 13 residues long. Germline V gene lookup returns CDR1 SGHVS and CDR2 FNYEAQ. Here the CDR3 reads CASSSHLGTEAFF. The CDR3 DNA is TGTGCCAGCAGCTCGCACTTGGGGACTGAAGCTTTCTTT.